Listed here is a single TCR beta chain. There are a few counts of this clonotype. Its specific antigen is unknown. No much larger clone is present one base from it, and per-base qualities are unavailable. The method behind the library was 5' RACE. TCRdb shows the sequencer as Illumina HiSeq 2500. A second about 7 to 12 cycle PCR used a sample-barcoded 5' primer and a J-beta primer mix. A template-switch 5' adaptor carrying 12 random nucleotides introduced a unique molecular identifier onto each TCR beta cDNA molecule. At least 2.5 million CDR3-containing paired-end reads were obtained from each sample. All of the RNA was converted into first-strand cDNA using the Mint cDNA synthesis kit, with a TRBC-specific oligonucleotide serving as the primer. Following uracil-DNA glycosylase treatment, a first 18-cycle PCR with universal primers M1SS and BC2_uni_R was performed on all cDNA. The study's processing was this. For normalization, 1 million high-quality reads were randomly selected from each sample, with every read carrying a distinct molecular identifier. Instead of being binned into consensus sequences, reads with shared molecular identifiers were discarded. MiTCR, with a Q25 quality threshold and the strictest error-elimination algorithm, was used for CDR3 identification, clonotype clustering and error correction. A nonparametric unseen species model with Euler transformation was used to estimate a lower bound on total TCR beta diversity. Using fastp at Q25 and MiXCR, TCRdb reprocessed the public reads and kept productive beta chains. Rows with one shared CDR3 protein collapse into an entry with the most common genes and DNA. Here the V and J calls rest on TCRdb's processing, not on the authors' analysis. This sample is represented by 550,000 to 800,000 distinct CDR3 sequences; about 30% of them were singletons. In total, the top ten clones hold 15% of the sample.

The roughly 39 donors, aged 6 to 90 years, were systemically healthy Caucasian individuals from Russia. Approximately 10 milliliters of peripheral blood were collected from each donor into EDTA-treated Vacutainer tubes. Ficoll-Paque density-gradient centrifugation was used to isolate PBMCs, with at least 6.5 million per sample. Total RNA was extracted from PBMCs with Trizol reagent, with at least 6 micrograms obtained per sample. The percentages of naive CD45RAhigh/CD27high T cells were determined by flow cytometry on a PBMC aliquot from every donor. The data belong to a study of blood T cells in healthy people across ages (dated by TCRdb to 2014 to 2015). Notes on the research overall: In model experiments, template switching captured roughly one uniquely barcoded TCR beta cDNA molecule for every two T cells. Age-related changes in TCR beta repertoire diversity were measured in the study by deep sequencing normalized with unique cDNA molecular identifiers. Donors were grouped into four age groups: young (average 16 years), middle-aged (over 35), aged (around 66) and long-lived (around 80). For two donors (one aged 18 to 30 and one aged 80 or older), the study analyzed two additional independent replicas of 1 million unique cDNA reads from the same blood draw. To avoid experimental bias, donors of different ages were spread randomly across the sequencing lanes.

The junction shows trimming of 1 base on V and 0 bases on J, plus 12 bases between the germline ends. CDR1 and CDR2 (SGHTA, FQGNSA) derive from the germline V gene. The CDR3 holds 16 amino acids from the cysteine to the phenylalanine. Only CDR3 DNA is held: 48 bases, read in frame from base 1. Results the study describes overall, beyond this receptor: The long-lived group showed more naive CD4+ T cells, fewer expanded clones and increased TCR diversity than the aged group, suggesting age selection. A strong correlation was found between observed TCR beta diversity and the percentage of naive T cells measured by flow cytometry. Bulk unsorted PBMC profiling prevented conclusive comparison of naive and antigen-experienced compartments. Observed TCR beta diversity per million T cells fell roughly linearly with age, and a significant reduction was already apparent by age around 40. Estimates of total diversity from one million sequenced T cells were regarded as lower bounds and underestimates. Because donor CMV infection status was unknown, age-related changes in expanded clonotypes were potentially confounded.

This receptor was obtained from a woman at least 80 years old in good health. Donor details come from another sample of the same person, matched by shared clones. The chain couples TRBV7-2 to TRBJ1-1; TRBD1 is a weak D gene call, 6 bases matching. The sample comprised blood. The CDR3 corresponds to CASSLVQGTMNTEAFF. In nucleotides, the sequence is TGTGCCAGCAGCTTAGTACAGGGAACAATGAACACTGAAGCTTTCTTT.